These 7 T cell receptor beta chains were all obtained from the same sample, sequenced in a study of vaccination effects on CD4 cells after COVID-19. Their antigens remain unidentified. Using immunoSEQ multiplex PCR, the repertoire was profiled, and TCRdb retains in-frame clones only, with some absent. The sample holds under 75,000 clones, around 80% seen once. Antigen-specific CD4+ T cells expanded by the ViraFEST assay with viral peptide pools were then sequenced. Culturing for around eleven days preceded CD4+ T cell isolation. Vaccine recipients had no previous SARS-CoV-2 infection; their nucleocapsid antibodies were negative. The sequencing here drew on CD4+ T cells from PBMCs cultured with SARS-CoV-2 spike peptides, taken before COVID-19 vaccination. Receptor source: a human donor who received a COVID-19 vaccine.

This chain links TRBV5-1 with TRBJ1-5; 7 nucleotides line up with TRBD1. Unmatched junction bases numbered 16, after V lost 7 bases and J lost 9 bases. The CDR3 spans 15 residues. The germline V gene encodes CDR1 SGHRS and CDR2 YFSETQ. In nucleotides, the CDR3 is TGCGCCAGCTCAATCTCGGGACAGCCCTCATCGCCCCAGCATTTT. Translated, it gives CASSISGQPSSPQHF.

The count of this clone is one. This chain uses TRBV2 with TRBJ2-1; D unresolved. This CDR3 comprises 10 residues. The V end lost 6 bases, the J end lost 6 bases, and 3 bases lay between the germline ends. Germline values: CDR1 SNHLY, CDR2 FYNNEI. CDR3 amino acids: CASRVNEQFF. CDR3 nucleotide sequence: TGTGCCAGCAGGGTCAATGAGCAGTTCTTC.

The chain uses TRBV6-5 and TRBJ2-3; perhaps D is TRBD1 or TRBD2 (5 bases each). Trimming took off 6 bases at V and 4 bases at J, with 14 bases between the two ends. CDR1 is MNHEY, CDR2 SVGAGI, per germline. CDR3 size: 14 residues. DNA for the CDR3: TGTGCCAGCAGATCGAACCTGGGGGCAGATACGCAGTATTTT. Its protein is CASRSNLGADTQYF.

V is TRBV7-3 and J is TRBJ2-1, with D perhaps matching TRBD1 or TRBD2 (5 bases each). Deletions cut 5 bases from V and 5 bases from J, with 13 bases between. Germline V lookup: CDR1 SGHTA, CDR2 FQGTGA. The CDR3 spans 14 residues. CDR3 nucleotide sequence: TGTGCCAGCAGCCCCGGGACGCTCAACAATGAGCAGTTCTTC. The encoded protein is CASSPGTLNNEQFF.

The V and J genes are TRBV5-5 and TRBJ2-3; D remains unclear. The CDR3 has 13 amino acids. Trimming took 4 bases from V and 6 from J, leaving 12 bases between them. Germline V gene lookup returns CDR1 SGHKS and CDR2 YYEKEE (reference sequence). The CDR3 DNA reads TGTGCCAGCAGCCCCTCGGTTGTCGATACGCAGTATTTT. This encodes CASSPSVVDTQYF.

The chain employs TRBV5-1 and TRBJ2-4; no clear D gene. The CDR3 is 14 residues long. V was cut by 4 bases and J by 9 bases, with 17 bases left in between. Per the germline V gene, CDR1 is SGHRS and CDR2 is YFSETQ. CDR3 DNA: TGCGCCAGCAGCCGTCCAGAAGGGTCCCCCATTCAGTACTTC. Translated: CASSRPEGSPIQYF.

The chain carries TRBV24-1 and TRBJ2-3; D may be TRBD1 (6 bases). The V and J ends lost 2 bases and 5 bases respectively, with 16 bases between them. The germline gives CDR1 KGHDR, CDR2 SFDVKD. The CDR3 extends over 16 amino acids. The CDR3 nucleotides are TGTGCCACCAGTGATTCTGCGAGGGGGAAGATAGATACGCAGTATTTT. Translating it yields CATSDSARGKIDTQYF.